One and the same sample provided the 8 T cell receptor beta chains below, sequenced in a study of T cell repertoires in ileal Crohn's disease. Repertoires were generated with immunoSEQ multiplex PCR, while TCRdb's copy carries only in-frame clones and drops some. The sample has 4,500 to 6,500 clones; approximately 95% are singletons. Sequencing was done on a sample of ileal tissue. These receptors came from an adult with Crohn's disease.

The chain combines TRBV28 with TRBJ1-5, with a weak D call TRBD1 (5 bases). Per germline, CDR1 MDHEN and CDR2 SYDVKM. Trimming pared 7 bases from V and 5 bases from J, leaving 18 bases between. This CDR3 contains 15 residues. Here the CDR3 DNA reads TGTGCCAGCAACCCTGCGGGGTTGGGGGATCAGCCCCAGCATTTT. It is translated as CASNPAGLGDQPQHF.

This chain joins TRBV9 and TRBJ2-1, with 8 bases identical to TRBD2. The junction had 3 bases not matched to a gene; V was cut back by 0 bases and J by 7 bases. CDR1 is SGDLS and CDR2 is YYNGEE in the germline V gene. This CDR3 spans 14 amino acids. CDR3: CASSVAGGPNEQFF. The CDR3, as DNA: TGTGCCAGCAGCGTAGCGGGGGGGCCAAATGAGCAGTTCTTC.

This clone was seen once. This sequence joins TRBV7-9 and TRBJ1-1, with D unresolved. The CDR3 totals 13 residues. CDR1 is SEHNR and CDR2 is FQNEAQ in the germline V gene (reference sequence). V lost 1 base to trimming and J lost 1 base, with 4 bases between them. In DNA form, the CDR3 reads TGTGCCAGCAGCTTAGTCCAGAACACTGAAGCTTTCTTT. Translation gives CASSLVQNTEAFF.

The V and J genes are TRBV7-8 and TRBJ2-4, with D unclear. This CDR3 region has 16 residues. Trimming shortened V by 1 base and J by 0 bases, and 10 bases separated the two germline ends. Germline loops: CDR1 SGHVS, CDR2 FQNEAQ. In DNA, the CDR3 is TGTGCCAGCAGCTTAGTTGGCGGTCTAGCCAAAAACATTCAGTACTTC. Translating it yields CASSLVGGLAKNIQYF.

The chain is built from TRBV19 and TRBJ1-6; TRBD1 is a possible D gene (6 bases). Germline CDR1 and CDR2: LNHDA and SQIVND (reference sequence). The CDR3 totals 14 residues. V was pared by 7 bases and J by 9 bases, with 16 bases between. CDR3 DNA: TGTGCCAGTAATCACAGGGATTTAGGTTCACCCCTCCACTTT. The encoded protein is CASNHRDLGSPLHF.

The chain is built from TRBV7-2 and TRBJ1-1; D is unclear. This CDR3 spans 13 amino acids. Germline V CDR1 and CDR2: SGHTA, FQGNSA. Between the trimmed V and J ends, which lost 1 base and 4 bases, there was a span of 7 bases. CDR3 amino acids: CASSLGGLTEAFF. The CDR3 bases are TGTGCCAGCAGCTTAGGAGGGCTCACTGAAGCTTTCTTT. Variable domain in full (rest from reference TRBV7-2 and TRBJ1-1): GAGVSQSPSNKVTEKGKDVELRCDPISGHTALYWYRQSLGQGLEFLIYFQGNSAPDKSGLPSDRFSAERTGGSVSTLTIQRTQQEDSAVYLCASSLGGLTEAFFGQGTRLTVV.

The CDR3 sequence is CASSHQDSLSGNTIYF. The CDR3 region has the DNA TGTGCCAGCAGCCATCAGGACAGTCTCTCTGGAAACACCATATATTTT. This chain links TRBV14 with TRBJ1-3; maybe TRBD1 (6 bases). The CDR3 has 16 residues. Germline CDR1 SGHDN, CDR2 FVKESK. With 3 bases removed from V and 0 bases from J, the gap between germline ends came to 12 bases.

The chain has TRBV6-1 and TRBJ2-7; D gene uncertain. CDR3 size: 14 residues. From germline, CDR1 is MNHNS and CDR2 SASEGT. The V end was cut by 4 bases, the J end by 3 bases, with 13 bases between. The CDR3 reads CASSVAPQDYEQYV. CDR3 nucleotide sequence: TGTGCCAGCAGTGTAGCCCCCCAAGACTACGAGCAGTACGTC.